This T cell receptor beta chain was captured in a study of T cells after posttransplantation cyclophosphamide. Broader study findings: Later blood repertoires were often dominated by clones from the donor CD8+ memory compartment.

Methotrexate plus calcineurin inhibitor accompanied controls' myeloablative marrow transplants; sampling was 1 year later. TCRdb keeps only in-frame clones here, not all; method: immunoSEQ multiplex PCR. There are 15,000 to 20,000 clones in the sample; around 85% occur only once, and under 30% lies in the top ten. In regard to this clone: Its antigen is still unknown.

This CDR3 is 16 amino acids long. After removal of 4 bases from V and 0 bases from J, the junction contained 6 bases not matched to a gene. Germline assignment: CDR1 SGHRS and CDR2 YFSETQ. The chain joins TRBV5-1 to TRBJ2-3; 9 bases line up with TRBD2. The sequence derives from a female patient between 18 and 35 years old who received an allogeneic stem cell transplant from an unrelated donor, was CMV-positive, and had acute and chronic GVHD. Some T cells may be graft donor cells. Here the sequenced sample was PBMCs, taken after allogeneic stem cell transplant with calcineurin inhibitor and methotrexate. The CDR3 coding sequence is TGCGCCAGCAGCCGAGTCCTAGCGGGGAGCACAGATACGCAGTATTTT. Amino acid sequence: CASSRVLAGSTDTQYF. The variable domain in full, completed from reference TRBV5-1 and TRBJ2-3, reads KAGVTQTPRYLIKTRGQQVTLSCSPISGHRSVSWYQQTPGQGLQFLFEYFSETQRNKGNFPGRFSGRQFSNSRSEMNVSTLELGDSALYLCASSRVLAGSTDTQYFGPGTRLTVL.